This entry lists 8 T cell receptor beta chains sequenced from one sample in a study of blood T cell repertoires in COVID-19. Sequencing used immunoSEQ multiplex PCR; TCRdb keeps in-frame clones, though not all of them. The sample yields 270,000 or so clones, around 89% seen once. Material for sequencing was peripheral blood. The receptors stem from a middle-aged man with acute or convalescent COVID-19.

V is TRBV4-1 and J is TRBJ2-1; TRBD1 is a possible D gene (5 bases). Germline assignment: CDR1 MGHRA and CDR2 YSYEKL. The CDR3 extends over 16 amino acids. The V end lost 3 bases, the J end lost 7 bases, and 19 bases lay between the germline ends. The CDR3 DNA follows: TGCGCCAGCAGCCACATAGGGGCAGGGATTCGGAATGAGCAGTTCTTC. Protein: CASSHIGAGIRNEQFF.

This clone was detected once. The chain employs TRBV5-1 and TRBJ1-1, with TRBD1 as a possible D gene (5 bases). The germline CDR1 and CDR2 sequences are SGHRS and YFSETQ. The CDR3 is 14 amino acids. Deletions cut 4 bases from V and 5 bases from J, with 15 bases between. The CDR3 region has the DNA TGCGCCAGCAGCCCCTTTGGAGGGGATACTGAAGCTTTCTTT. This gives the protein CASSPFGGDTEAFF.

CDR3 sequence: CARRAGNEQYF. CDR3 in DNA: TGTGCCCGAAGGGCAGGGAACGAGCAGTACTTC. The chain employs TRBV2 and TRBJ2-7; D might be TRBD1 (5 bases). The CDR3 contains 11 residues. V shed 11 bases and J shed 5 bases, with 13 bases lying between them. Germline CDR1 reads SNHLY; CDR2 reads FYNNEI.

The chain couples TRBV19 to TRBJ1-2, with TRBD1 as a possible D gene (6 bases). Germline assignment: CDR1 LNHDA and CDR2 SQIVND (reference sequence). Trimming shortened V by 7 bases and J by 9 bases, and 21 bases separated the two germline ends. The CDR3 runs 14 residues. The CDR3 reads CASTQSGTPVSYTF. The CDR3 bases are TGTGCCAGTACCCAATCCGGGACACCCGTTAGCTACACCTTC.

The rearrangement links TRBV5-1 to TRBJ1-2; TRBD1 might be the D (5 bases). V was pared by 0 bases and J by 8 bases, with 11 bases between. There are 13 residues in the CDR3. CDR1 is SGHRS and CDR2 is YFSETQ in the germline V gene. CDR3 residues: CASSLELGAGYTF. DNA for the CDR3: TGCGCCAGCAGCTTGGAGTTAGGGGCCGGCTACACCTTC.

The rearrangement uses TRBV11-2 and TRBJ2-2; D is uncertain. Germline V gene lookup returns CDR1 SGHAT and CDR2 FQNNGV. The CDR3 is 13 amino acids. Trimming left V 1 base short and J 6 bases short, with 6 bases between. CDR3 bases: TGTGCCAGCAGCTTAGGAGTTCCCGGGGAGCTGTTTTTT. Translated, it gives CASSLGVPGELFF. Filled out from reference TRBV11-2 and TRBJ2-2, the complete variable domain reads EAGVAQSPRYKIIEKRQSVAFWCNPISGHATLYWYQQILGQGPKLLIQFQNNGVVDDSQLPKDRFSAERLKGVDSTLKIQPAKLEDSAVYLCASSLGVPGELFFGEGSRLTVL.

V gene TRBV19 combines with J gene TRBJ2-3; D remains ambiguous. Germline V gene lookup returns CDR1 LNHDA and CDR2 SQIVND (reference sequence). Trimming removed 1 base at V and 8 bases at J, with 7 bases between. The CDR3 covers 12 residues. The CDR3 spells CASSIVVGTQYF. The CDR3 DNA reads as TGTGCCAGTAGTATAGTGGTCGGTACGCAGTATTTT.

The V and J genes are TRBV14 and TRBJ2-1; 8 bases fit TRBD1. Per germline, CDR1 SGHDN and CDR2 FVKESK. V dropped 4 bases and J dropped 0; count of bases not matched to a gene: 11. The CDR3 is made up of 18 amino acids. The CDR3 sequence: CASSPRLGTGGSYNEQFF. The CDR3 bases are TGTGCCAGCAGCCCAAGATTGGGGACAGGTGGCTCCTACAATGAGCAGTTCTTC.